This T cell receptor beta chain stems from a study of vaccination and CD4 T cells after COVID-19. Study background: Investigators stimulated cells with overlapping spike peptides drawn from SARS-CoV-2, HCoV-NL63, HCoV-OC43 and HCoV-229E.

Time point noted: late sampling 161 to 241 days after vaccination in a few convalescent patients. As for treatment: approximately 10-day PBMC culture with coronavirus spike peptide pools or control peptides (ViraFEST assay). An Oncomine TCR Beta short-read assay was used to sequence the DNA from cultured CD4+ T cells. A single record per CDR3 protein comes from TCRdb applying MiXCR to the PCR reads. Altogether around 25,000 distinct CDR3 sequences are present, roughly 33% being singletons, with the ten largest covering 2.5% to 3.5%. As to this clonotype: The antigen remains undetermined.

The V gene end was trimmed by 6 bases and the J gene end by 7 bases; junction bases not matched to a gene: 12. The CDR3 sequence is 15 residues long. The study, taken as a whole, reports: Convalescent patients had a median roughly 85% of post-vaccine SARS-CoV-2-reactive clones that were detected only after vaccination, not before it. Median SARS-CoV-2-reactive clonotype numbers went from 21 to 38; this increase was not significant.

This receptor was identified in a human donor who had recovered from COVID-19. The V call is TRBV12-3 or TRBV12-4, the J call TRBJ2-1; 7 bases are shared with TRBD2. This sample comprised CD4+ T cells from blood, cultured in vitro, obtained about 7 months after SARS-CoV-2 vaccination. The CDR3 region is CASSLVGGSKNEQFF. Written as DNA, the CDR3 is TGTGCCAGCAGCTTGGTAGGCGGGAGCAAGAATGAGCAGTTCTTC.